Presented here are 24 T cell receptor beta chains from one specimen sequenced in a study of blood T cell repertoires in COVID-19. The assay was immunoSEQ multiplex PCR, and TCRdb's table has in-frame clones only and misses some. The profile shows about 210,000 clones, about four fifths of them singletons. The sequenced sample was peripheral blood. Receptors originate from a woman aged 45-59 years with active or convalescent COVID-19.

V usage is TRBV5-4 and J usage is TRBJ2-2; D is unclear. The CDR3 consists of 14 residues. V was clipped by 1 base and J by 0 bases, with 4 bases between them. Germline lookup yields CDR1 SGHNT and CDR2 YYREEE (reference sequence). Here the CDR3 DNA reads TGTGCCAGCAGCTTGTCCTCGAACACCGGGGAGCTGTTTTTT. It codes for CASSLSSNTGELFF.

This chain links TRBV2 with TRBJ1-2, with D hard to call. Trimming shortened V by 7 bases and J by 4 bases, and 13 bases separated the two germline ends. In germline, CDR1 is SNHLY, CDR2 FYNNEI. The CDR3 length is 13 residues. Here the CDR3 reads CASTGRPIYGYTF. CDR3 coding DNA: TGTGCCAGCACAGGCAGACCGATCTATGGCTACACCTTC.

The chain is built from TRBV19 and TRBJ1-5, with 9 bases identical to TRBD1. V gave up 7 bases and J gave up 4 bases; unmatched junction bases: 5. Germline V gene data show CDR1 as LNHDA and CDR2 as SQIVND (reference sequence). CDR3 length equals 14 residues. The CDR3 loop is CASTPGQGNQPQHF. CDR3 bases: TGTGCCAGTACCCCAGGACAGGGGAATCAGCCCCAGCATTTT.

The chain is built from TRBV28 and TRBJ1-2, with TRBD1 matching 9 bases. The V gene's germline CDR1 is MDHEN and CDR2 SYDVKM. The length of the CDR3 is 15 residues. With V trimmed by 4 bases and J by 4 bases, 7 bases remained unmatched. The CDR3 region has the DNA TGTGCCAGCAGTTCGCCGGGACAGGGCAGCTATGGCTACACCTTC. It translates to CASSSPGQGSYGYTF.

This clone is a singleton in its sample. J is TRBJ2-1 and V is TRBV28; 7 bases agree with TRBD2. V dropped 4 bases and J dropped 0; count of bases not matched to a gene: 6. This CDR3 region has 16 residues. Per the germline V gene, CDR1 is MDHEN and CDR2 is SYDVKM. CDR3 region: CASSWGTISSYNEQFF. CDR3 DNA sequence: TGTGCCAGCAGTTGGGGGACTATCAGCTCCTACAATGAGCAGTTCTTC.

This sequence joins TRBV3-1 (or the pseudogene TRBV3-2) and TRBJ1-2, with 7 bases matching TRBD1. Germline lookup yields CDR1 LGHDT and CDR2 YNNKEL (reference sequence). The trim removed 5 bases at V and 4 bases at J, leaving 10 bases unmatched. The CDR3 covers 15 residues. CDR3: CASSLRGAGGYGYTF. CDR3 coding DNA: TGTGCCAGCAGCTTGCGAGGGGCAGGGGGCTATGGCTACACCTTC.

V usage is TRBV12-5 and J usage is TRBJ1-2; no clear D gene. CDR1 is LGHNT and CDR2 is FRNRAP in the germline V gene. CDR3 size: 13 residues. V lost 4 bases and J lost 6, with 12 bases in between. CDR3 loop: CASGSSVGHGYTF. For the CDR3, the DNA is TGTGCTAGTGGTTCTTCGGTCGGTCATGGCTACACCTTC. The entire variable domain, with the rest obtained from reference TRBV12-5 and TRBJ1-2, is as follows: DARVTQTPRHKVTEMGQEVTMRCQPILGHNTVFWYRQTMMQGLELLAYFRNRAPLDDSGMPKDRFSAEMPDATLATLKIQPSEPRDSAVYFCASGSSVGHGYTFGSGTRLTVV.

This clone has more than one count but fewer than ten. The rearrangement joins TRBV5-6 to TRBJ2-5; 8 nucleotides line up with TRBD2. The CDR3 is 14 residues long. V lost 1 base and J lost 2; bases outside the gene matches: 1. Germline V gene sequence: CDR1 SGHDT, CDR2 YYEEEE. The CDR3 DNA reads TGTGCCAGCAGCTTGACTAGCGGACAAGAGACCCAGTACTTC. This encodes CASSLTSGQETQYF.

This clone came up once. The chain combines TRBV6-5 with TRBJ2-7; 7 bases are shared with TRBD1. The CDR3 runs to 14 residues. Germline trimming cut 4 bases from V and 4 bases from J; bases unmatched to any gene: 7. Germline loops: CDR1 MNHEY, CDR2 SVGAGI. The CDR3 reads CASSSYRGRYEQYV. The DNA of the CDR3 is TGTGCCAGCAGTTCATACAGGGGAAGGTACGAGCAGTACGTC.

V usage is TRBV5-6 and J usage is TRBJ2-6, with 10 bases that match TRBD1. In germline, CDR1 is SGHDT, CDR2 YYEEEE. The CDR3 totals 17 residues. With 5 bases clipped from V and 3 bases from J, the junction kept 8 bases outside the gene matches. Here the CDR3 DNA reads TGTGCCAGCAGACCGGGACAGGGGAGAGGTGGGGCCAACGTCCTGACTTTC. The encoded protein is CASRPGQGRGGANVLTF.

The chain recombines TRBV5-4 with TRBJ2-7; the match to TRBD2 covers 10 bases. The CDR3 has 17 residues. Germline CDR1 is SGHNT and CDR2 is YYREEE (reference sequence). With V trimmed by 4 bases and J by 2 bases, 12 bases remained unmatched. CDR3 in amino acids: CASSPGTSAWGPYEQYF. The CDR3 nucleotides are TGTGCCAGCAGCCCAGGGACTAGCGCGTGGGGGCCCTACGAGCAGTACTTC. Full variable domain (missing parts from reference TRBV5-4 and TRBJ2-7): ETGVTQSPTHLIKTRGQQVTLRCSSQSGHNTVSWYQQALGQGPQFIFQYYREEENGRGNFPPRFSGLQFPNYSSELNVNALELDDSALYLCASSPGTSAWGPYEQYFGPGTRLTVT.

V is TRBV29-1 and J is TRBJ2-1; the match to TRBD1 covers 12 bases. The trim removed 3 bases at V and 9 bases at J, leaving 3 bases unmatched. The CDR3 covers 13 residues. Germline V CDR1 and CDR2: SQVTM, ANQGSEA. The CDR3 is CSVDGTGGSEQFF. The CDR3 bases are TGCAGCGTTGATGGGACAGGGGGCAGTGAGCAGTTCTTC.

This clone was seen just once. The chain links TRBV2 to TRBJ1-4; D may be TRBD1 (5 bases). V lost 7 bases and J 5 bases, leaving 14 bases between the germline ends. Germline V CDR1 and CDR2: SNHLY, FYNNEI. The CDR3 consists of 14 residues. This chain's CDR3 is CASIGVSTNEKLFF. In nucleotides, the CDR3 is TGTGCCAGCATAGGGGTTAGCACGAATGAAAAACTGTTTTTT.

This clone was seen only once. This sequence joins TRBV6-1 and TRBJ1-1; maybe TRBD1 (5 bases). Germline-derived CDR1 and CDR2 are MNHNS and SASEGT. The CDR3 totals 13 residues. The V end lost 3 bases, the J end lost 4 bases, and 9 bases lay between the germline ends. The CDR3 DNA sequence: TGTGCCAGCAGTGATTGGGGGGGCACTGAAGCTTTCTTT. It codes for CASSDWGGTEAFF.

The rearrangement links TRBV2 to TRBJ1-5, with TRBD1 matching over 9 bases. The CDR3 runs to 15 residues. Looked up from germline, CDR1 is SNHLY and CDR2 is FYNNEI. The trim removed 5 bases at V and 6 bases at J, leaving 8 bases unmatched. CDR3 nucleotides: TGTGCCAGCAGTCAACGACAGGGGGTGGGTCAGCCCCAGCATTTT. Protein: CASSQRQGVGQPQHF.

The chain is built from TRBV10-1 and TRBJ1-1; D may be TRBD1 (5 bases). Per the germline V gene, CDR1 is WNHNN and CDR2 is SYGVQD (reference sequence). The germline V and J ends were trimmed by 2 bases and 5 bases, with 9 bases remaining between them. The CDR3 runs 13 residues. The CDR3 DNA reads TGCGCCAGCAGTGAGGGGGCTTTAACTGAAGCTTTCTTT. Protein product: CASSEGALTEAFF.

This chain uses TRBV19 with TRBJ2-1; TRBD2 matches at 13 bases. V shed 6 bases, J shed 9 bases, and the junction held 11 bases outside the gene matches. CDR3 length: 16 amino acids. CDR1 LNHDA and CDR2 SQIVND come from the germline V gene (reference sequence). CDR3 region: CASRVGTSGATIEQFF. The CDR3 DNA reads TGTGCCAGTAGGGTCGGGACTAGCGGGGCGACCATTGAGCAGTTCTTC.

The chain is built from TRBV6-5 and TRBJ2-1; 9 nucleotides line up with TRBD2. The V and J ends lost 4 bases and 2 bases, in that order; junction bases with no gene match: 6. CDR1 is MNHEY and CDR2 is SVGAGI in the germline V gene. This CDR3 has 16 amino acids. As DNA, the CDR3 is TGTGCCAGCAGTTCCCCCGGCGGGAGGGCCTACAATGAGCAGTTCTTC. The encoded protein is CASSSPGGRAYNEQFF.

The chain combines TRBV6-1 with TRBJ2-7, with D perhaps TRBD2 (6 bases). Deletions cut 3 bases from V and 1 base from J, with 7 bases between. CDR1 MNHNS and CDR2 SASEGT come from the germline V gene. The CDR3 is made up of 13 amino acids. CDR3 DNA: TGTGCCAGCAGTGAGGGACTGTCCTACGAGCAGTACGTC. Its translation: CASSEGLSYEQYV.

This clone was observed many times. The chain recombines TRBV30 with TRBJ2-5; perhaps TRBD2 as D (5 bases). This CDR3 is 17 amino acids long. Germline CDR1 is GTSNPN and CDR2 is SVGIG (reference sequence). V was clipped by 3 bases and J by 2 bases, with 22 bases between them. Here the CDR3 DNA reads TGTGCCTGGAGCGCCGGGAAGGTAGCCGATCCACAAGAGACCCAGTACTTC. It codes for CAWSAGKVADPQETQYF. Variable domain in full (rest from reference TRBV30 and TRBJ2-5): SQTIHQWPATLVQPVGSPLSLECTVEGTSNPNLYWYRQAAGRGLQLLFYSVGIGQISSEVPQNLSASRPQDRQFILSSKKLLLSDSGFYLCAWSAGKVADPQETQYFGPGTRLLVL.

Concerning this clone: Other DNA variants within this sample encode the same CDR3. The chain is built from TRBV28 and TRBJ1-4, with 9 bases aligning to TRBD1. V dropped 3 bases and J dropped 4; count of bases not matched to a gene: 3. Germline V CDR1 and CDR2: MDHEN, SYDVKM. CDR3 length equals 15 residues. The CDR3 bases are TGTGCCAGCAGTTTCGGGGGACAGGGTAATGAAAAACTGTTTTTT. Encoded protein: CASSFGGQGNEKLFF.

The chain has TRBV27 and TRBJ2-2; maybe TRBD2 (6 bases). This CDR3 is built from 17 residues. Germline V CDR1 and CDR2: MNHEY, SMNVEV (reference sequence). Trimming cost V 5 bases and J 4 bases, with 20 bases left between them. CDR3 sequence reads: CASSPAGLTPVTGELFF. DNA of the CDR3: TGTGCCAGCAGTCCCGCGGGGTTGACCCCCGTCACCGGGGAGCTGTTTTTT.

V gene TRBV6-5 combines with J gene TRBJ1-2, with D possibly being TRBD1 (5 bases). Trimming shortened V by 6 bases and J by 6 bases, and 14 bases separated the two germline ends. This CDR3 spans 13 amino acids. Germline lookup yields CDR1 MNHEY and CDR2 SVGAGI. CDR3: CASRSQGVDGYTF. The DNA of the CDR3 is TGTGCCAGCAGATCCCAGGGTGTGGATGGCTACACCTTC.

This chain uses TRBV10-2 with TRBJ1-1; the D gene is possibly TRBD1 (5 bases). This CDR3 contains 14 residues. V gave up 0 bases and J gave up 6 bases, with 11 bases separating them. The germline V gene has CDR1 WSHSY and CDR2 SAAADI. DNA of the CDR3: TGCGCCAGCAGTGAGTCGGCCAGGGTCCCTGAAGCTTTCTTT. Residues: CASSESARVPEAFF.